Listed below are T cell receptor beta chains from one sample, sequenced in a study of blood T cells in healthy people across ages. TCRdb reprocessed the 5' RACE reads via MiXCR and lists one record per CDR3 protein. The top ten hold just under 9.5% of the sample, which has hundreds of thousands of distinct CDR3 sequences, 20% to 25% seen once. In addition, the sample was reused for a study of T cells of mothers and their children.

What was sequenced was blood. These TCRs come from a boy younger than 18 in good health. The CDR3 runs from the conserved cysteine through the conserved F or W. A D gene is named only where the DNA matches it firmly. Not every row has a clone size; where given, it reads once, few, many or a size class.

abundance: -
j_gene: TRBJ2-7
v_gene: TRBV11-1
d_gene: TRBD2
CDR3aa: CASSIARGSSYEQYF
CDR3nt: TGTGCCAGCAGCATTGCGCGGGGGAGCTCCTACGAGCAGTACTTC

abundance: few
j_gene: TRBJ2-5
v_gene: TRBV28
d_gene: TRBD1
CDR3aa: CASSPGQGVWETQYF
CDR3nt: TGTGCCAGCAGTCCCGGACAGGGGGTGTGGGAGACCCAGTACTTC

abundance: -
j_gene: TRBJ2-3
v_gene: TRBV5-6
d_gene: -
CDR3aa: CASSAPPTDTQYF
CDR3nt: TGTGCCAGCAGCGCCCCCCCGACAGATACGCAGTATTTT

abundance: few
j_gene: TRBJ2-7
v_gene: TRBV28
d_gene: -
CDR3aa: CASSLRGSVYEQYF
CDR3nt: TGTGCCAGCAGTTTAAGGGGGTCTGTCTACGAGCAGTACTTC

abundance: -
j_gene: TRBJ1-1
v_gene: TRBV15
d_gene: -
CDR3aa: CATSRRENTEAFF
CDR3nt: TGTGCCACCAGCAGGAGGGAGAACACTGAAGCTTTCTTT

abundance: few
j_gene: TRBJ1-3
v_gene: TRBV4-1
d_gene: -
CDR3aa: CASSLPRGNTIYF
CDR3nt: TGCGCCAGCAGCCTTCCCCGAGGAAACACCATATATTTT

abundance: many
j_gene: TRBJ1-6
v_gene: TRBV5-1
d_gene: -
CDR3aa: CASSPGRRGESGNSPLHF
CDR3nt: TGCGCCAGCAGCCCAGGTCGGCGAGGGGAGTCTGGGAATTCACCCCTCCACTTT

abundance: few
j_gene: TRBJ2-7
v_gene: TRBV6-2/TRBV6-3
d_gene: TRBD2
CDR3aa: CATRLAGGTYEQYF
CDR3nt: TGTGCCACCAGATTAGCGGGAGGAACCTACGAGCAGTACTTC

abundance: few
j_gene: TRBJ2-7
v_gene: TRBV5-1
d_gene: TRBD2
CDR3aa: CASSFGSSGLSYEQYF
CDR3nt: TGCGCCAGCAGCTTCGGGTCTAGCGGGCTCTCCTACGAGCAGTACTTC

abundance: -
j_gene: TRBJ1-1
v_gene: TRBV28
d_gene: -
CDR3aa: CASSLHVHRPLGTEAFF
CDR3nt: TGTGCCAGCAGTTTACATGTTCACAGGCCCTTGGGCACTGAAGCTTTCTTT

abundance: -
j_gene: TRBJ2-5
v_gene: TRBV11-1
d_gene: -
CDR3aa: CASSSWGTGETQYF
CDR3nt: TGTGCCAGCAGCTCCTGGGGGACCGGGGAGACCCAGTACTTC

abundance: few
j_gene: TRBJ2-7
v_gene: TRBV3-1
d_gene: TRBD2
CDR3aa: CASSQDRASREIPGEQYF
CDR3nt: TGTGCCAGCAGCCAAGATCGGGCCTCGCGGGAGATTCCGGGGGAGCAGTACTTC

abundance: -
j_gene: TRBJ2-4
v_gene: TRBV4-3
d_gene: -
CDR3aa: CASSQGSPQGDLVKNIQYF
CDR3nt: TGCGCCAGCAGCCAAGGCAGCCCACAGGGAGACTTGGTCAAAAACATTCAGTACTTC

abundance: -
j_gene: TRBJ2-1
v_gene: TRBV7-3
d_gene: -
CDR3aa: CASSLIKEDEQFF
CDR3nt: TGTGCCAGCAGCTTAATCAAAGAGGATGAGCAGTTCTTC

abundance: -
j_gene: TRBJ1-4
v_gene: TRBV3-1
d_gene: -
CDR3aa: CASSLDPSTNEKLFF
CDR3nt: TGTGCCAGCAGCCTGGACCCGTCAACTAATGAAAAACTGTTTTTT

abundance: -
j_gene: TRBJ2-3
v_gene: TRBV6-6
d_gene: TRBD1
CDR3aa: CATVPGDRVTDTQYF
CDR3nt: TGTGCCACCGTACCCGGGGACAGAGTCACAGATACGCAGTATTTT

abundance: -
j_gene: TRBJ2-4
v_gene: TRBV10-3
d_gene: -
CDR3aa: CAISESEGLAKNIQYF
CDR3nt: TGTGCCATCAGTGAGTCTGAGGGATTAGCCAAAAACATTCAGTACTTC

abundance: few
j_gene: TRBJ2-1
v_gene: TRBV3-1
d_gene: TRBD2
CDR3aa: CASSQEPSGYNEQFF
CDR3nt: TGTGCCAGCAGCCAAGAACCTAGCGGTTACAATGAGCAGTTCTTC

abundance: few
j_gene: TRBJ2-5
v_gene: TRBV5-1
d_gene: -
CDR3aa: CASSWKQESSETQYF
CDR3nt: TGCGCCAGCAGCTGGAAACAGGAGAGTTCAGAGACCCAGTACTTC

abundance: -
j_gene: TRBJ2-1
v_gene: TRBV7-9
d_gene: -
CDR3aa: CASSFPLRDEQFF
CDR3nt: TGTGCCAGCAGCTTCCCCCTCAGGGATGAGCAGTTCTTC

abundance: -
j_gene: TRBJ1-5
v_gene: TRBV28
d_gene: -
CDR3aa: CASKGGNQPQHF
CDR3nt: TGTGCCAGCAAAGGCGGCAATCAGCCCCAGCATTTT

abundance: many
j_gene: TRBJ1-6
v_gene: TRBV20-1
d_gene: -
CDR3aa: CSASAGADFPPLHF
CDR3nt: TGCAGTGCTAGCGCGGGGGCGGATTTTCCACCCCTCCACTTT

abundance: many
j_gene: TRBJ2-7
v_gene: TRBV20-1
d_gene: -
CDR3aa: CSARGTASYEQYF
CDR3nt: TGCAGTGCTAGGGGGACCGCCTCCTACGAGCAGTACTTC

abundance: few
j_gene: TRBJ2-7
v_gene: TRBV27
d_gene: -
CDR3aa: CAASSPPTYEQYF
CDR3nt: TGTGCAGCGAGTTCCCCACCTACCTACGAGCAGTACTTC

abundance: few
j_gene: TRBJ2-7
v_gene: TRBV29-1
d_gene: -
CDR3aa: CSVGRTGYEQYF
CDR3nt: TGCAGCGTTGGCAGGACGGGTTACGAGCAGTACTTC

abundance: few
j_gene: TRBJ1-1
v_gene: TRBV20-1
d_gene: -
CDR3aa: CSARDLDGNTEAFF
CDR3nt: TGCAGTGCTAGAGATCTGGACGGGAACACTGAAGCTTTCTTT

abundance: few
j_gene: TRBJ2-7
v_gene: TRBV27
d_gene: -
CDR3aa: CASSWSLSGAEQYF
CDR3nt: TGTGCCAGCAGTTGGTCCTTGTCAGGTGCCGAGCAGTACTTC

abundance: -
j_gene: TRBJ1-2
v_gene: TRBV7-9
d_gene: TRBD1
CDR3aa: CASSRTGRDYGYTF
CDR3nt: TGTGCCAGCAGCCGGACAGGGAGGGACTATGGCTACACCTTC

abundance: few
j_gene: TRBJ1-5
v_gene: TRBV28
d_gene: -
CDR3aa: CATNHGTVNPQHF
CDR3nt: TGTGCCACCAACCACGGGACGGTTAACCCCCAGCATTTT

abundance: few
j_gene: TRBJ2-6
v_gene: TRBV4-2
d_gene: TRBD1
CDR3aa: CASSQEGQGAWANVLTF
CDR3nt: TGTGCCAGCAGCCAGGAAGGACAGGGGGCCTGGGCCAACGTCCTGACTTTC

abundance: -
j_gene: TRBJ1-1
v_gene: TRBV4-2
d_gene: TRBD1
CDR3aa: CASSQNLGQGFNTEAFF
CDR3nt: TGTGCCAGCAGCCAGAATCTGGGACAGGGGTTTAACACTGAAGCTTTCTTT

abundance: few
j_gene: TRBJ1-5
v_gene: TRBV27
d_gene: -
CDR3aa: CASSYQGNQPQHF
CDR3nt: TGTGCCAGCAGTTACCAGGGCAATCAGCCCCAGCATTTT

abundance: -
j_gene: TRBJ2-5
v_gene: TRBV27
d_gene: -
CDR3aa: CASSLDGLREETQYF
CDR3nt: TGTGCCAGCAGTCTCGACGGTCTGCGTGAGGAGACCCAGTACTTC